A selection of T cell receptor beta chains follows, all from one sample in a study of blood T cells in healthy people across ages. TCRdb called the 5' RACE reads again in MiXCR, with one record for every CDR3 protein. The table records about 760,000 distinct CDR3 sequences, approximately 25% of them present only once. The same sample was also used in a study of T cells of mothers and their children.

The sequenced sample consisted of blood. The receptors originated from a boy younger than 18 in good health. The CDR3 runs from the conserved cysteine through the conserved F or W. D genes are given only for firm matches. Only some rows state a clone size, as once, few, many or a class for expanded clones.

cdr3_nt: TGTGCCAGCCAGACAGGGATACAAGAGACCCAGTACTTC
cdr3_aa: CASQTGIQETQYF
v_call: TRBV28
cdr3_length: 13
d_call: TRBD1
j_call: TRBJ2-5
clone_size: few

cdr3_nt: TGTGCCGGCAGCCGTGGACAGGACAATCAGCCCCAGCATTTT
cdr3_aa: CAGSRGQDNQPQHF
v_call: TRBV5-5
cdr3_length: 14
d_call: TRBD1
j_call: TRBJ1-5
clone_size: once

cdr3_nt: TGCAGCGTTGAAGCCCCCGGCAGGACGGACGAGCAGTACTTC
cdr3_aa: CSVEAPGRTDEQYF
v_call: TRBV29-1
cdr3_length: 14
d_call: -
j_call: TRBJ2-7
clone_size: few

cdr3_nt: TGTGCCAGCAGCAACTCCCAATTAGCGGATACGCAGTATTTT
cdr3_aa: CASSNSQLADTQYF
v_call: TRBV7-9
cdr3_length: 14
d_call: -
j_call: TRBJ2-3
clone_size: -

cdr3_nt: TGCGCCAGCAGCTTGGAAGGGGCGTGGGGTGAAAAACTGTTTTTT
cdr3_aa: CASSLEGAWGEKLFF
v_call: TRBV5-1
cdr3_length: 15
d_call: -
j_call: TRBJ1-4
clone_size: -

cdr3_nt: TGTGCCAGCCGGGCAGATCGTAACTATGGCTACACCTTC
cdr3_aa: CASRADRNYGYTF
v_call: TRBV6-6
cdr3_length: 13
d_call: -
j_call: TRBJ1-2
clone_size: -

cdr3_nt: TGTGCCATCAGTGGCACCCGAGAGCGTCAAGAGACCCAGTACTTC
cdr3_aa: CAISGTRERQETQYF
v_call: TRBV10-3
cdr3_length: 15
d_call: -
j_call: TRBJ2-5
clone_size: -

cdr3_nt: TGTGCCAGCAGTTCGTTTGCGGGACAATCCTACGAGCAGTACTTC
cdr3_aa: CASSSFAGQSYEQYF
v_call: TRBV7-2
cdr3_length: 15
d_call: -
j_call: TRBJ2-7
clone_size: -

cdr3_nt: TGTGCCAGCAGCTTGAGGAACGAAAAACTGTTTTTT
cdr3_aa: CASSLRNEKLFF
v_call: TRBV5-6
cdr3_length: 12
d_call: -
j_call: TRBJ1-4
clone_size: many

cdr3_nt: TGTGCCAGCAGTATCGTTGCGGAGACCCAGTACTTC
cdr3_aa: CASSIVAETQYF
v_call: TRBV6-2/TRBV6-3
cdr3_length: 12
d_call: -
j_call: TRBJ2-5
clone_size: few

cdr3_nt: TGTGCCAGCAGCCTCCCCCGCTCCTACGAGCAGTACTTC
cdr3_aa: CASSLPRSYEQYF
v_call: TRBV7-9
cdr3_length: 13
d_call: -
j_call: TRBJ2-7
clone_size: few

cdr3_nt: TGTGCCAGCTCACCACCGTCCGGGAACACAGATACGCAGTATTTT
cdr3_aa: CASSPPSGNTDTQYF
v_call: TRBV18
cdr3_length: 15
d_call: -
j_call: TRBJ2-3
clone_size: few

cdr3_nt: TGTGCCAGCAGCTCACCGGGTGGAAACTATGGCTACACCTTC
cdr3_aa: CASSSPGGNYGYTF
v_call: TRBV7-2
cdr3_length: 14
d_call: -
j_call: TRBJ1-2
clone_size: -

cdr3_nt: TGCGCCAGCAGCCAAGATGGTGCGGGGGTTTACAATGAGCAGTTCTTC
cdr3_aa: CASSQDGAGVYNEQFF
v_call: TRBV4-3
cdr3_length: 16
d_call: TRBD2
j_call: TRBJ2-1
clone_size: many

cdr3_nt: TGTGCCAGCAGCTCCAATGATCCCCTCACAGGACCGAACACTGAAGCTTTCTTT
cdr3_aa: CASSSNDPLTGPNTEAFF
v_call: TRBV7-9
cdr3_length: 18
d_call: -
j_call: TRBJ1-1
clone_size: -

cdr3_nt: TGTGCCAGCAGCCCGGACAGGGGATTCTACAATGAGCAGTTCTTC
cdr3_aa: CASSPDRGFYNEQFF
v_call: TRBV5-5
cdr3_length: 15
d_call: TRBD1
j_call: TRBJ2-1
clone_size: -

cdr3_nt: TGTGCCAGCAGCCAAAAAAGATCGACCACAGATACGCAGTATTTT
cdr3_aa: CASSQKRSTTDTQYF
v_call: TRBV3-1
cdr3_length: 15
d_call: -
j_call: TRBJ2-3
clone_size: -

cdr3_nt: TGTGCCAGCAGCTTAACGCGGGAAAGGAATTTCTTC
cdr3_aa: CASSLTRERNFF
v_call: TRBV7-3
cdr3_length: 12
d_call: -
j_call: TRBJ2-1
clone_size: few

cdr3_nt: TGTGTCAGCAGCGGCAGCGGGAAAGAGACCCAGTACTTC
cdr3_aa: CVSSGSGKETQYF
v_call: TRBV13
cdr3_length: 13
d_call: TRBD2
j_call: TRBJ2-5
clone_size: -

cdr3_nt: TGTGCCAGCAGCTCTAAGGGCACCTACAATGAGCAGTTCTTC
cdr3_aa: CASSSKGTYNEQFF
v_call: TRBV7-2
cdr3_length: 14
d_call: -
j_call: TRBJ2-1
clone_size: -

cdr3_nt: TGTGCCAGCAGTTTCGCCGGTTCGGGCGGCTACACCTTC
cdr3_aa: CASSFAGSGGYTF
v_call: TRBV27
cdr3_length: 13
d_call: -
j_call: TRBJ1-2
clone_size: few

cdr3_nt: TGCGCCAGCAGCTTCGGACAGGGAATCTACGAGCAGTACTTC
cdr3_aa: CASSFGQGIYEQYF
v_call: TRBV5-1
cdr3_length: 14
d_call: TRBD1
j_call: TRBJ2-7
clone_size: few

cdr3_nt: TGCAGCGTTGAAAAACAAGGAGTGAACACTGAAGCTTTCTTT
cdr3_aa: CSVEKQGVNTEAFF
v_call: TRBV29-1
cdr3_length: 14
d_call: -
j_call: TRBJ1-1
clone_size: few

cdr3_nt: TGTGCCAGCAGTTTATCTGCGGGGGGGCCTTACAATGAGCAGTTCTTC
cdr3_aa: CASSLSAGGPYNEQFF
v_call: TRBV27
cdr3_length: 16
d_call: TRBD2
j_call: TRBJ2-1
clone_size: -